This TCR beta chain was profiled in a study of CD8+ T cells in alopecia areata. Looking at the study overall: Those treated were given oral tofacitinib at 5 to 10 mg twice daily.

V was trimmed by 8 bases and J by 8 bases, leaving 15 bases between them. Germline values: CDR1 KGHSH, CDR2 LQKENI. This CDR3 has 13 amino acids. This clone was detected many times. Its specificity is not known. Study-wide results and limits: Scalp sequencing also captures normal skin's resident alphabeta T cells.

Lesional scalp tissue (obtained by punch biopsy) and peripheral blood were collected from alopecia areata patients. RNA was isolated and reverse transcribed to cDNA, the sequencing template. Sequencing used immunoSEQ multiplex PCR; TCRdb keeps in-frame clones, though not all of them. The sample comprises around 140,000 clones, roughly half of which are singletons, and roughly 0.99% rests with the top ten. Sequencing was performed on CD4+ T cells sorted from blood, taken at week 0. The sequence came from a human donor with alopecia areata. The V gene is TRBV18, the J gene TRBJ1-4, with D perhaps matching TRBD1 (6 bases). CDR3 sequence: CASERGSKEKLFF. The CDR3 nucleotides read TGTGCCAGCGAGAGGGGGTCGAAGGAAAAACTGTTTTTT.